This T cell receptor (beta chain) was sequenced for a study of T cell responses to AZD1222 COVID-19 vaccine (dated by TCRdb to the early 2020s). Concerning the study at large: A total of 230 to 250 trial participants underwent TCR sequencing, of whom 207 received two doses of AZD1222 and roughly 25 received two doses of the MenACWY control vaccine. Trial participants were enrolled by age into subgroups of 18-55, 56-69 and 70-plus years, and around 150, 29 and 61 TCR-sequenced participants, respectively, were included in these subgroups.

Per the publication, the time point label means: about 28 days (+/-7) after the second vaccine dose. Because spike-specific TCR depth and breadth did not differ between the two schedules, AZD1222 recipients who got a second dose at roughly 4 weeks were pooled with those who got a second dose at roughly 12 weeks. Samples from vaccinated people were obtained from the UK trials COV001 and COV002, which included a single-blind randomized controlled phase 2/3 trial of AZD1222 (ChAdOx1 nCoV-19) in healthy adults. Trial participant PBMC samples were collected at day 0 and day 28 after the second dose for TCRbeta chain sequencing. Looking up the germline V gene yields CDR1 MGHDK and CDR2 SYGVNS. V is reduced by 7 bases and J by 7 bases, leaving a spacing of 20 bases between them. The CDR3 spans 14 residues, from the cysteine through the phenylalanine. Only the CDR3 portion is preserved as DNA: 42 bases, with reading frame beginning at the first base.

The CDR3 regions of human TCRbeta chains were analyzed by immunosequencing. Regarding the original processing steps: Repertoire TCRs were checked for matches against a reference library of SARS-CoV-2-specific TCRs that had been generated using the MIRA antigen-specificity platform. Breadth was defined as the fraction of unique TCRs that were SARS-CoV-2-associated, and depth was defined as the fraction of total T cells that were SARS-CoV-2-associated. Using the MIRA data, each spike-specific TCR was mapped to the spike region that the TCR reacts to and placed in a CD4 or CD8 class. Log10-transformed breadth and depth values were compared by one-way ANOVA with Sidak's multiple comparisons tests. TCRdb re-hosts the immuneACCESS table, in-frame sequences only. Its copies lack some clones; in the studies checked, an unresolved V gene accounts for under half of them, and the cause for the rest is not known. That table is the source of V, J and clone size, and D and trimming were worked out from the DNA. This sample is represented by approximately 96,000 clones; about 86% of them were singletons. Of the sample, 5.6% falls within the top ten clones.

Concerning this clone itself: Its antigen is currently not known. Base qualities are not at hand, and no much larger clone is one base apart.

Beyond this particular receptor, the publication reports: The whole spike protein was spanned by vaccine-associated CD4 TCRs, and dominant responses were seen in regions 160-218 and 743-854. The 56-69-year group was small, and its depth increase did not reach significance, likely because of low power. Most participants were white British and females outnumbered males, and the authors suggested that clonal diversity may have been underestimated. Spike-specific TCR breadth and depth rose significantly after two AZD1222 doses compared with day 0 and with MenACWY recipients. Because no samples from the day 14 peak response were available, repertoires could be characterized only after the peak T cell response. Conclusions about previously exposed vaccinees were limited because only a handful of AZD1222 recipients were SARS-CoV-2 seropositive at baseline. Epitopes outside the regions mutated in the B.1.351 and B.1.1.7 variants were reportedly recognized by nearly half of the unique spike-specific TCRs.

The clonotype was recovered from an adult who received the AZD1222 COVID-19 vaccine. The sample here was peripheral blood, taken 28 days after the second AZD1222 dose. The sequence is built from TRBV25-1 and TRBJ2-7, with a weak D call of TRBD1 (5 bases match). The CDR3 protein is CASTPSVAQGEQYF. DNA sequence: TGTGCCAGCACTCCCTCAGTAGCCCAGGGAGAGCAGTACTTC.